What follows are 31 T cell receptor beta chains derived from one specimen sequenced in a study of radiotherapy plus CTLA-4 blockade in lung cancer (dated by TCRdb to 2016 to 2019). The library was prepared using the immunoSEQ multiplex PCR assay. TCRdb's version of the immuneACCESS table is confined to in-frame rearrangements and falls short of the full clone set. An unresolved V gene accounts for under half of the shortfall where checked; the remainder is of unknown origin. The sample table shows approximately 85,000 clones, and more than 75% are seen once. The ten biggest clones cover about 2% of the sample. The material was peripheral blood, obtained from a patient treated with radiotherapy plus ipilimumab. The receptors stem from a human donor with non-small cell lung cancer who had a partial response to radiotherapy plus ipilimumab.

The chain links TRBV5-1 to TRBJ2-1; 10 bases are shared with TRBD1. Germline CDR1 and CDR2: SGHRS and YFSETQ. The length of the CDR3 is 19 residues. V shed 1 base and J 5 bases; nucleotides not matched to a gene: 15. The CDR3 bases are TGCGCCAGCAGCTTGTTTGGGACAGGGGCTTCCCTTAATGACAATGAGCAGTTCTTC. Its translation: CASSLFGTGASLNDNEQFF.

The V call is TRBV29-1, the J call TRBJ2-7; unclear D gene. Trimming took 0 bases from V and 3 from J, leaving 24 bases between them. The germline V gene encodes CDR1 SQVTM and CDR2 ANQGSEA. The CDR3 runs 18 residues. CDR3 nucleotides: TGCAGCGTTGAAGATCTAATAGACTGGCCAAGTGGTATCTACGAGCAGTACGTC. Protein product: CSVEDLIDWPSGIYEQYV.

This rearrangement joins TRBV5-4 to TRBJ2-7; D perhaps matches TRBD1 (6 bases). The germline V and J ends were trimmed by 4 bases and 6 bases, with 14 bases remaining between them. Germline CDR1 reads SGHNT; CDR2 reads YYREEE (reference sequence). The CDR3 covers 13 residues. CDR3 nucleotide sequence: TGTGCCAGCAGCAACCTACAGGGATCCGAGCAGTACTTC. Encoded protein: CASSNLQGSEQYF.

V gene TRBV19 combines with J gene TRBJ2-7; 9 bases agree with TRBD1. In germline, CDR1 is LNHDA, CDR2 SQIVND (reference sequence). There are 14 residues in the CDR3. Trimming took 3 bases from V and 2 from J; bases not matched to a gene: 2. CDR3 amino acids: CASSIGTGPYEQYF. The CDR3 DNA sequence: TGTGCCAGTAGTATCGGGACAGGGCCCTACGAGCAGTACTTC.

Here the CDR3 reads CATSRGQGVSSYNEQFF. DNA of the CDR3: TGTGCCACCAGCAGAGGACAGGGAGTGAGCTCCTACAATGAGCAGTTCTTC. The V gene is TRBV15, the J gene TRBJ2-1, with 7 bases aligning to TRBD1. The junction had 6 bases not matched to a gene; V was cut back by 1 base and J by 0 bases. CDR1 and CDR2 (germline): LNHNV, YYDKDF (reference sequence). This CDR3 comprises 17 residues. The full variable domain, its missing parts supplied by reference TRBV15 and TRBJ2-1, is DAMVIQNPRYQVTQFGKPVTLSCSQTLNHNVMYWYQQKSSQAPKLLFHYYDKDFNNEADTPDNFQSRRPNTSFCFLDIRSPGLGDTAMYLCATSRGQGVSSYNEQFFGPGTRLTVL.

This chain uses TRBV11-2 with TRBJ2-3, with D tentatively TRBD1 (5 bases). Germline CDR1 reads SGHAT; CDR2 reads FQNNGV. V lost 1 base, J lost 4 bases, and 12 bases lay in between. The CDR3 is made up of 15 amino acids. The CDR3, as DNA: TGTGCCAGCAGCTTAGCAGGGATCCCCCCAGATACGCAGTATTTT. Its translation is CASSLAGIPPDTQYF.

V is TRBV10-1 and J is TRBJ2-1; 10 positions match TRBD1. Germline CDR1 WNHNN, CDR2 SYGVQD (reference sequence). The CDR3 has 17 amino acids. Trimming at V came to 2 bases and at J to 5 bases, leaving 9 bases not matched to a gene. DNA for the CDR3: TGCGCCAGCAGTGAGAGCAAGGGGACAGGGGTCCACAATGAGCAGTTCTTC. Its translation: CASSESKGTGVHNEQFF.

The chain uses TRBV6-1 and TRBJ1-2, with 8 bases that match TRBD1. The ends lost 5 bases at V and 2 bases at J; junction bases unmatched: 1. Looked up from germline, CDR1 is MNHNS and CDR2 is SASEGT. The CDR3 has 13 amino acids. The chain's CDR3 is CASSRQGNYGYTF. CDR3 nucleotides: TGTGCCAGCAGTCGACAGGGGAACTATGGCTACACCTTC.

This chain links TRBV2 with TRBJ2-1, with 11 bases that match TRBD2. The V gene's germline CDR1 is SNHLY and CDR2 FYNNEI. This CDR3 spans 16 amino acids. V trimming: 5 bases; J trimming: 6 bases; junction bases outside the gene matches: 9. This CDR3 is CASSPLSGRALNEQFF. The CDR3 bases are TGTGCCAGCAGTCCTCTTAGCGGGAGGGCCCTCAATGAGCAGTTCTTC. The full variable domain, with the rest looked up from reference TRBV2 and TRBJ2-1, is EPEVTQTPSHQVTQMGQEVILRCVPISNHLYFYWYRQILGQKVEFLVSFYNNEISEKSEIFDDQFSVERPDGSNFTLKIRSTKLEDSAMYFCASSPLSGRALNEQFFGPGTRLTVL.

V and J are TRBV4-1 and TRBJ2-7; 8 nucleotides line up with TRBD2. CDR3 length equals 15 residues. The germline V gene has CDR1 MGHRA and CDR2 YSYEKL. The ends lost 6 bases at V and 2 bases at J; junction bases unmatched: 9. The CDR3 reads CASRNLAGGTYEQYF. CDR3 DNA: TGCGCCAGCAGGAACCTGGCGGGAGGCACCTACGAGCAGTACTTC.

This chain joins TRBV5-5 and TRBJ1-1; TRBD1 is a possible D gene (6 bases). The CDR3 sequence is 13 residues long. Germline V CDR1 and CDR2: SGHKS, YYEKEE (reference sequence). V was shortened by 3 bases and J by 1 base, with 7 bases between the two germline ends. The DNA for the CDR3 is TGTGCCAGCAGCTGGGGACAGAACACTGAAGCTTTCTTT. As protein: CASSWGQNTEAFF.

The chain couples TRBV5-6 to TRBJ2-7, with D perhaps matching TRBD1 (5 bases). The V gene lost 0 bases and the J gene lost 1 base, with 17 bases spanning the gap. Germline lookup yields CDR1 SGHDT and CDR2 YYEEEE. The CDR3 totals 17 residues. CDR3 sequence (DNA): TGTGCCAGCAGCTTGGGGAAACAGGTCCCATATTCCTACGAGCAGTACGTC. Translated, it gives CASSLGKQVPYSYEQYV.

This clone was picked up one time. This sequence joins TRBV10-3 and TRBJ1-2, with 8 positions matching TRBD1. Germline-derived CDR1 and CDR2 are ENHRY and SYGVKD. V was clipped by 6 bases and J by 4 bases; unmatched bases: 7. CDR3 size: 14 residues. CDR3 loop: CAIRNTGTGYGYTF. The DNA for the CDR3 is TGTGCCATCAGGAATACCGGGACAGGCTATGGCTACACCTTC.

The V call is TRBV4-3, the J call TRBJ2-1, with D possibly TRBD1 on 6 matching bases. Germline CDR1 reads LGHNA; CDR2 reads YSLEER. This CDR3 contains 15 residues. Deletions cut 1 base from V and 8 bases from J, with 15 bases between. CDR3 DNA: TGCGCCAGCAGCCAAGCCCCACAGGGAGTCGATGAGCAGTTCTTC. Translating it yields CASSQAPQGVDEQFF.

With regard to this clone: The same CDR3 also results from other DNA sequences found in this sample. The V call is TRBV27, the J call TRBJ1-4; D gene unclear. Germline CDR1 is MNHEY and CDR2 is SMNVEV (reference sequence). V dropped 7 bases and J dropped 0 bases, with 15 bases sitting between them. This CDR3 has 16 residues. The CDR3 DNA sequence: TGTGCCAGCAAGCGGTTGCCGACTACAACTAATGAAAAACTGTTTTTT. This encodes CASKRLPTTTNEKLFF.

This clone was seen once. V and J are TRBV10-1 and TRBJ2-7, with TRBD1 matching 7 bases. After removal of 8 bases from V and 0 bases from J, the junction contained 1 base not matched to a gene. The CDR3 totals 12 residues. Germline CDR1 WNHNN, CDR2 SYGVQD (reference sequence). CDR3 DNA: TGCGCCAGCGGGGACAGCTCCTACGAGCAGTACTTC. Its protein is CASGDSSYEQYF.

This chain uses TRBV7-8 with TRBJ1-1, with TRBD1 as a possible D gene (5 bases). Germline V gene data show CDR1 as SGHVS and CDR2 as FQNEAQ. Trimming took 5 bases from V and 0 from J, leaving 13 bases between them. The CDR3 contains 15 residues. CDR3 residues: CASSPRQRMNTEAFF. The CDR3 DNA is TGTGCCAGCAGCCCGAGACAGCGAATGAACACTGAAGCTTTCTTT. Complete variable domain (other parts from reference TRBV7-8 and TRBJ1-1): GAGVSQSPRYKVAKRGQDVALRCDPISGHVSLFWYQQALGQGPEFLTYFQNEAQLDKSGLPSDRFFAERPEGSVSTLKIQRTQQEDSAVYLCASSPRQRMNTEAFFGQGTRLTVV.

Of note for this clone: At one of its ends the junction is not consistent with the germline gene, which may arise from a read error. The V gene is TRBV18, the J gene TRBJ2-1; the match to TRBD2 covers 10 bases. CDR3 size: 15 residues. Germline CDR1 and CDR2: KGHSH and LQKENI. CDR3 in DNA: TGTGCCAGCTCCCCACTAGCGGGGAACTACAATGAGCAGTTCTTC. This sequence encodes CASSPLAGNYNEQFF.

The V and J genes are TRBV4-3 and TRBJ1-6, with a weak D call TRBD1 (6 bases). The CDR3 sequence is 15 residues long. V lost 4 bases and J 6 bases, leaving 13 bases between the germline ends. The V gene's germline CDR1 is LGHNA and CDR2 YSLEER. The CDR3 bases are TGCGCCAGCAGCCCATTGTGGGGGCGTAATTCACCCCTCCACTTT. As protein: CASSPLWGRNSPLHF.

The chain employs TRBV28 and TRBJ2-1; D possibly corresponds to TRBD1 (7 bases). The germline CDR1 and CDR2 sequences are MDHEN and SYDVKM. This CDR3 region has 15 residues. V lost 8 bases and J 7 bases, leaving 21 bases between the germline ends. The CDR3 reads CASFQGGLPLNEQFF. The CDR3 DNA is TGTGCCAGCTTCCAGGGGGGACTCCCCCTTAATGAGCAGTTCTTC.

This clone has more than one count but fewer than ten. The J gene is TRBJ1-5, the V gene TRBV6-1; 9 nucleotides align to TRBD1. Germline values: CDR1 MNHNS, CDR2 SASEGT. This CDR3 has 14 amino acids. With 7 bases clipped from V and 2 bases from J, the junction kept 3 bases outside the gene matches. The CDR3 sequence is CASTRTGGNQPQHF. The CDR3 DNA is TGTGCCAGCACTAGGACAGGGGGCAATCAGCCCCAGCATTTT.

In its sample, this clone was seen once. The genes are TRBV9 and TRBJ1-2; unclear D gene. From germline, CDR1 is SGDLS and CDR2 YYNGEE. This CDR3 spans 14 amino acids. Between the trimmed V and J ends, which lost 3 bases and 4 bases, there was a span of 13 bases. The chain's CDR3 is CASSEGSGSYGYTF. CDR3 DNA sequence: TGTGCCAGCAGCGAAGGGAGTGGGTCCTATGGCTACACCTTC.

The chain employs TRBV21-1 and TRBJ2-1; the table's D call, TRBD2, was not checked against the DNA. TRBV21-1 has pseudogene status. The CDR3 has 20 amino acids. CDR3 DNA sequence: TGTGCCAGCAGCCCCCGGATTGGGACTAGCGGGAGGAAGGCCTACAATGAGCAGTTCTTC. Amino acid sequence: CASSPRIGTSGRKAYNEQFF.

This clone showed up just once. V is TRBV5-5 and J is TRBJ2-1, with TRBD2 matching 12 bases. Germline values: CDR1 SGHKS, CDR2 YYEKEE (reference sequence). This CDR3 has 14 amino acids. V shed 6 bases, J shed 7 bases, and the junction held 5 bases outside the gene matches. CDR3 nucleotides: TGTGCCAGCAAGTACCTAGCGGGAGGGAATGAGCAGTTCTTC. Translation gives CASKYLAGGNEQFF.

This clone was counted a few times. This CDR3 is CASGGANYGYTF. CDR3 DNA sequence: TGTGCCAGCGGGGGGGCTAACTATGGCTACACCTTC. The rearrangement uses TRBV28 and TRBJ1-2; D is possibly TRBD1 (5 bases). Germline lookup yields CDR1 MDHEN and CDR2 SYDVKM. This CDR3 region has 12 residues. The V end was cut by 8 bases, the J end by 0 bases, with 7 bases between.

The chain links TRBV28 to TRBJ1-6; tentative D call: TRBD1 (6 bases). CDR3 length: 14 amino acids. Trimming took off 3 bases at V and 9 bases at J, with 12 bases between the two ends. CDR1 is MDHEN, CDR2 SYDVKM, per germline. In DNA form, the CDR3 reads TGTGCCAGCAGTTTTGGGCGAGGGGGTTCACCCCTCCACTTT. This codes for CASSFGRGGSPLHF.

The chain combines TRBV27 with TRBJ1-1, with 8 bases identical to TRBD1. V lost 1 base, J lost 1 base, and 5 bases stayed unmatched. CDR1 is MNHEY, CDR2 SMNVEV, per germline (reference sequence). The CDR3 sequence is 16 residues long. CDR3 protein: CASSLYPGGWNTEAFF. CDR3 DNA sequence: TGTGCCAGCAGTTTATATCCAGGGGGCTGGAACACTGAAGCTTTCTTT.

The V gene is TRBV19, the J gene TRBJ1-5, with D unresolved. The germline V gene encodes CDR1 LNHDA and CDR2 SQIVND (reference sequence). V dropped 6 bases and J dropped 5 bases, with 20 bases sitting between them. The CDR3 contains 16 residues. CDR3 region: CASRISSTATYQPQHF. CDR3 sequence (DNA): TGTGCCAGTAGGATTTCGTCAACTGCTACTTATCAGCCCCAGCATTTT.

This clone came up a few times. The rearrangement joins TRBV19 to TRBJ1-5; no clear D. Trimming took off 9 bases at V and 4 bases at J, with 13 bases between the two ends. There are 13 residues in the CDR3. Germline V CDR1 and CDR2: LNHDA, SQIVND (reference sequence). DNA of the CDR3: TGTGCCAGAAAAAGTAGGCGGAATCAGCCCCAGCATTTT. Residues: CARKSRRNQPQHF.

This chain joins TRBV6-6 and TRBJ1-2; no definite D call. Germline CDR1 is MNHNY and CDR2 is SVGAGI (reference sequence). V was trimmed by 6 bases and J by 3 bases, leaving 14 bases between them. The CDR3 has 14 amino acids. The CDR3 bases are TGTGCCAGCAGCCTAGAGGGCTCGGACTATGGCTACACCTTC. Its protein product is CASSLEGSDYGYTF.

The rearrangement links TRBV5-4 to TRBJ2-5; 8 positions match TRBD1. Germline values: CDR1 SGHNT, CDR2 YYREEE (reference sequence). Trimming cost V 4 bases and J 1 base; bases outside gene matches: 9. The CDR3 covers 16 residues. CDR3 residues: CASSGARGPIQETQYF. The CDR3 DNA follows: TGTGCCAGCAGCGGCGCCAGGGGGCCCATCCAAGAGACCCAGTACTTC.